This T cell receptor (beta chain) was recovered during a study of early T cells in non-severe SARS-CoV-2 infection. Study overall: Sequenced bulk RNA came from whole blood that was unsorted, and chains were unpaired.

As concerns this clonotype: Its antigen is unidentified.

CDR1 is SGHTA, CDR2 FQGTGA, per germline. Trimming shortened V by 2 bases and J by 5 bases, and 11 bases separated the two germline ends. CDR3 length: 14 residues. The protocol attached unique molecular identifiers to individual cDNA molecules. TCRdb called the 5' RACE reads again in MiXCR, with one record for every CDR3 protein. Among 75,000 to 80,000 distinct CDR3 sequences listed, around a sixth were seen once. Study outcomes and limitations: In VDJdb matching, anti-spike CD8 responses were favored while private and CD4 specificities went missing.

Sequences were obtained from whole blood. V gene TRBV7-3 combines with J gene TRBJ2-3; possibly TRBD2 for D (5 bases). This receptor was taken from an adult who was a healthcare worker with PCR-confirmed SARS-CoV-2 infection or an uninfected control (not recorded which). CDR3 DNA sequence: TGTGCCAGCAGCTTAGTCCCAGGAGGAGATACGCAGTATTTT. Translation gives CASSLVPGGDTQYF.